This T cell receptor beta chain was retrieved from a study of tumor-infiltrating lymphocytes in primary liver carcinoma. Study-level points and caveats: For tumor-adjacent and tumor-blood pairs, overlap was less than that seen for tumor region pairs.

TCR beta cDNA was made from 450 to 550 ng total RNA with a constant-region primer. Three nested multiplex PCR rounds of slightly modified ARM-PCR generated TCR beta libraries. TRBV1-TRBV30 forward primers paired with a C-beta reverse primer drove the first two PCR rounds, roughly 10 cycles each. TCRdb re-called the multiplex PCR reads through MiXCR, storing one row per CDR3 protein. Of 150,000 to 200,000 distinct CDR3 sequences listed, about 60% were seen once; the top ten hold about 70%. Germline DNA was extracted alongside blood RNA, which was obtained from unsorted whole blood. Researchers reported drawing around 4.4 milliliters of peripheral blood before surgery. Of note for this clonotype: The target antigen is unknown. One end of the junction varies from germline; a read error may be responsible.

This CDR3 comprises 15 residues. The germline gives CDR1 LGHNA, CDR2 YNFKEQ. The source is a man between 35 and 55 years old with primary liver carcinoma and hepatitis B virus infection. The sample consisted of peripheral blood. V is TRBV4-2 and J is TRBJ2-2; weak D call: TRBD2 (6 bases). The CDR3 DNA is TGTGCTAGCAACTCCGAGCGGGCGAACACCGGGGAGCTGTTTTTT. Translating it yields CASNSERANTGELFF.